What follows describes a single TCR beta chain. With 4 bases clipped from V and 15 bases from J, the junction kept 10 bases outside the gene matches. The length of the CDR3 is 14 residues. Germline assignment: CDR1 SNHLY and CDR2 FYNNEI. The data belong to a study of blood T cell repertoires in COVID-19. Background on the study: PBMCs, B-cell-depleted T cells, or T cells were the source of the cDNA or gDNA that made up the material.

Cohort assignment relied on participant-reported clinical history. Recovery among Cohort 3 donors was established by two negative PCRs, clearance, or symptom resolution. In the study's own analysis: For nucleated cells, counts were estimated from reference gene primer amplification. Clones were sequenced by immunoSEQ multiplex PCR, and TCRdb holds only the in-frame ones, with some missing. V and J calls and clone size are as listed in that table; D and trimming were resolved from the DNA. The table lists a few hundred thousand clones, 80% to 90% of them singletons. The receptor's source is a man younger than 45 who had recovered from COVID-19. V usage is TRBV2 and J usage is TRBJ2-1, with 12 positions matching TRBD2. Input material: PBMCs or T cells enriched from blood (not recorded which). CDR3 region: CASSVTSGSAPTFF. The CDR3 DNA follows: TGTGCCAGCAGTGTGACTAGCGGGAGCGCCCCCACGTTCTTC.